The present T cell receptor beta chain was sequenced within a study of spatial heterogeneity in lung cancer. Study-level findings and limits: Circulating ubiquitous expanded tumor TCRs were observed more frequently at resection than at follow-up.

MiXCR, run by TCRdb on the 5' RACE reads, gives a single entry per CDR3 protein. The data show tens of thousands of distinct CDR3 sequences, with over 9.5% seen just once and about 30% held by the top ten. For this clonotype: What it recognizes is unknown.

Trimming took off 3 bases at V and 4 bases at J, with 10 bases between the two ends. CDR1 is MNHNS, CDR2 SASEGT, per germline. The CDR3 has 14 residues. Time point given: blood at routine non-recurrence follow-up after resection. No cells were sorted before sequencing. The whole RNA sequenced was extracted from tumor, nontumor lung or frozen PBMC. The specimen was PBMCs, collected at follow-up. This receptor was obtained from a female donor with early-stage non-small cell lung cancer. This sequence joins TRBV6-1 and TRBJ2-1, with D perhaps TRBD2 (5 bases). In nucleotides, the CDR3 is TGTGCCAGCAGTGATGAGGGCGGATACAATGAGCAGTTCTTC. This translates into CASSDEGGYNEQFF.